A selection of T cell receptor beta chains follows, all from one sample in a study of blood T cell repertoires in COVID-19. Using immunoSEQ multiplex PCR, the repertoire was profiled, and TCRdb retains in-frame clones only, with some absent. The repertoire holds under 140,000 clones, with 76% as singletons. The sample was peripheral blood. The source is a woman of 80 years or more with acute or convalescent COVID-19. CDR3s include the opening cysteine and the closing phenylalanine or tryptophan. D genes are given only for firm matches. Clone size appears in some rows only: once, few, many, or a class for an expanded clone.

v_gene,abundance,j_gene,d_gene,CDR3aa,CDR3nt
TRBV2,-,TRBJ2-7,TRBD1,CASTEQGYEQYF,TGTGCCAGCACCGAACAGGGGTACGAGCAGTACTTC
TRBV14,once,TRBJ2-7,TRBD1,CASSDGTGVIYEQYF,TGTGCCAGCAGCGATGGGACAGGGGTTATTTACGAGCAGTACTTC
TRBV19,-,TRBJ2-1,-,CASSRHPQDNEQFF,TGTGCCAGTAGTAGGCACCCCCAGGACAATGAGCAGTTCTTC
TRBV11-2,-,TRBJ1-1,TRBD1,CASGPDRGSYTEAFF,TGTGCCAGCGGGCCGGACAGGGGTTCTTACACTGAAGCTTTCTTT
TRBV19,-,TRBJ1-5,-,CASRQDSSNQPQHF,TGTGCCAGTAGACAGGACAGTAGCAATCAGCCCCAGCATTTT
TRBV6-5,-,TRBJ2-1,TRBD2,CASSPGTSGRDEQFF,TGTGCCAGCAGTCCCGGGACTAGCGGGAGAGATGAGCAGTTCTTC
TRBV6-5,-,TRBJ2-7,TRBD1,CASSQGQASYEQYF,TGTGCCAGCAGCCAAGGACAGGCCTCCTACGAGCAGTACTTC
TRBV7-8,-,TRBJ1-6,-,CASSSNGAGNNSPLHF,TGTGCCAGCAGCTCTAACGGGGCGGGGAATAATTCACCCCTCCACTTT
TRBV5-6,-,TRBJ1-1,-,CASSSRQARVGEAFF,TGTGCCAGCAGCTCCCGACAGGCCCGGGTGGGTGAAGCTTTCTTT
TRBV9,-,TRBJ2-2,-,CASSPRDTGELFF,TGTGCCAGCAGCCCTCGGGACACCGGGGAGCTGTTTTTT
TRBV28,-,TRBJ2-7,TRBD2,CASSTHGLAGNEQYF,TGTGCCAGCAGTACGCACGGACTAGCGGGAAACGAGCAGTACTTC
TRBV6-2/TRBV6-3,-,TRBJ2-7,TRBD2,CASSYSPGFPTAGGTYEQYF,TGTGCCAGCAGTTACTCACCCGGCTTTCCGACAGCGGGAGGGACTTACGAGCAGTACTTC
TRBV21-1,-,TRBJ1-3,-,CASSLRQKDSLYSGNTIYF,TGTGCCAGCTCCCTGCGTCAAAAGGACAGCCTTTACTCTGGAAACACCATATATTTT
TRBV23-1,-,TRBJ1-1,TRBD1,CASSQGGQKAFF,TGCGCCAGCAGTCAAGGGGGACAGAAAGCTTTCTTT
TRBV3-1/TRBV3-2,-,TRBJ2-1,-,CASSQGAGPYNEQFF,TGTGCCAGCAGCCAAGGGGCGGGACCCTACAATGAGCAGTTCTTC
TRBV7-2,-,TRBJ2-7,TRBD2,CASRQTSGRPSYEQYF,TGTGCCAGCAGACAAACTAGCGGGAGGCCCTCCTACGAGCAGTACTTC